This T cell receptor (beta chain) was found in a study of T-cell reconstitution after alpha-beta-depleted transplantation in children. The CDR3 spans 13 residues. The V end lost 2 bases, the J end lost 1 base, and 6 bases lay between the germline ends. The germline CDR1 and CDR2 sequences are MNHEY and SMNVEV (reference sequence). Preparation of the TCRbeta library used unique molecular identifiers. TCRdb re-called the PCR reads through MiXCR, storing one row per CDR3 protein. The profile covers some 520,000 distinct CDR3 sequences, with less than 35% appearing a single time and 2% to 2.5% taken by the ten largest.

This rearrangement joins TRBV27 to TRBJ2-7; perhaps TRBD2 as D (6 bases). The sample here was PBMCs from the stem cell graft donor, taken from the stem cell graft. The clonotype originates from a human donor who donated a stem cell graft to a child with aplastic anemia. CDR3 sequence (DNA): TGTGCCAGCAGTTTAGGGACTTCCTACGAGCAGTACTTC. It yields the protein CASSLGTSYEQYF.